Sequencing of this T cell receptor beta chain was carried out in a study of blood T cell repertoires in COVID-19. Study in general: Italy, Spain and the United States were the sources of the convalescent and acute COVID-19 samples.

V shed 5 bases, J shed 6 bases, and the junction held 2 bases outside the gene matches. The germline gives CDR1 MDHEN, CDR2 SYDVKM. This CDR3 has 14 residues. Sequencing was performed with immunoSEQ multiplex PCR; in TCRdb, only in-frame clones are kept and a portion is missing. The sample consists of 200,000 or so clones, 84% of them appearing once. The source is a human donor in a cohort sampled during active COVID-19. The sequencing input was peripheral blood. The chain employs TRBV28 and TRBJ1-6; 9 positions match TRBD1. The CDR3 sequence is CASSPDRGNSPLHF. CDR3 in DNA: TGTGCCAGCAGTCCGGACAGGGGTAATTCACCCCTCCACTTT.